This TCR beta chain was captured in a study of OX40 agonist ivuxolimab in advanced cancers. Study information: Age averaged 60 years (range about 23 to 80), and about 86% were male.

This clone was seen a few times. Its antigen is unknown. Sequenced by immunoSEQ multiplex PCR; TCRdb stores in-frame clones only, minus some. The table has 97,000 or so clones, around 90% seen once. CDR3 length: 13 residues. V lost 5 bases, J lost 7 bases, and 14 bases lay in between. CDR1 is GTSNPN and CDR2 is SVGIG in the germline V gene (reference sequence). Study results and caveats: Some patients without response likewise showed low normalized clonal expansion.

V is TRBV30 and J is TRBJ2-2; no clear D gene. The sequences come from CD4+ or CD8+ T cells sorted from blood, collected in a trial of the OX40 agonist ivuxolimab. The source of this sequence is an adult with an advanced solid tumor such as melanoma, head and neck, liver or kidney cancer. CDR3 amino acids: CAWQSVMGGELFF. The CDR3 DNA reads as TGTGCCTGGCAGTCCGTAATGGGCGGGGAGCTGTTTTTT.